The 23 T cell receptor beta chains below were found in one sample sequenced in a study of T cells expressing NK-cell markers. Following a re-call of the 5' RACE reads, TCRdb has one entry per CDR3 protein and lacks DNA. This sample contains roughly 420,000 distinct CDR3 sequences. The sequenced sample consisted of blood T cells: a sorted CD56 or NKG2C T cell subset, CD4+ or CD8+ T cells, or bulk PBMC T cells (not recorded which). These receptors were obtained from a woman aged 18-70 years in good health.

The genes are TRBV7-2 and TRBJ2-2. The germline V gene has CDR1 SGHTA and CDR2 FQGNSA. The CDR3 consists of 15 residues. CDR3 sequence: CASSLTSYGAGELFF.

J is TRBJ1-1 and V is TRBV5-1; TCRdb picks TRBD1, but there is no DNA to check that call. This CDR3 has 14 residues. Germline CDR1 is SGHRS and CDR2 is YFSETQ. The CDR3 reads CASSLQGMNTEAFF. Full variable domain (outside the CDR3, taken from reference TRBV5-1 and TRBJ1-1): KAGVTQTPRYLIKTRGQQVTLSCSPISGHRSVSWYQQTPGQGLQFLFEYFSETQRNKGNFPGRFSGRQFSNSRSEMNVSTLELGDSALYLCASSLQGMNTEAFFGQGTRLTVV.

The rearrangement uses TRBV5-4 and TRBJ2-7; the D call from TCRdb, TRBD2, cannot be confirmed without DNA. Germline V gene sequence: CDR1 SGHNT, CDR2 YYREEE (reference sequence). This CDR3 spans 14 amino acids. Here the CDR3 reads CASSLREGPREQYF.

This chain joins TRBV20-1 and TRBJ2-5; with no DNA, the TCRdb D assignment of TRBD1 cannot be verified. CDR3 length equals 16 residues. Germline CDR1 is DFQATT and CDR2 is SNEGSKA (reference sequence). Here the CDR3 reads CSARPPRGGAQETQYF.

This rearrangement joins TRBV14 to TRBJ2-7. Germline lookup yields CDR1 SGHDN and CDR2 FVKESK. The CDR3 is 14 amino acids. The CDR3 loop reads CASSQGITRHEQYF.

The V gene is TRBV20-1, the J gene TRBJ2-3; the D gene TCRdb calls, TRBD2, cannot be checked with no DNA. Germline V gives CDR1 DFQATT, CDR2 SNEGSKA (reference sequence). This CDR3 spans 14 amino acids. The chain's CDR3 is CSARKTSGADTQYF.

The chain employs TRBV4-3 and TRBJ2-1; checking the TCRdb D call of TRBD1 is not possible without DNA. Germline CDR1 reads LGHNA; CDR2 reads YSLEER. The CDR3 is 16 amino acids. The chain's CDR3 is CASSQGGWGVNDEQFF.

The J gene is TRBJ2-1, the V gene TRBV7-6. From germline, CDR1 is SGHVS and CDR2 FNYEAQ. The CDR3 extends over 12 amino acids. The CDR3 region is CASSFPDNEQFF.

This sequence joins TRBV7-2 and TRBJ2-2; TCRdb selects TRBD1, and the lack of DNA leaves this call unchecked. The CDR3 loop spans 15 amino acids. Per germline, CDR1 SGHTA and CDR2 FQGNSA. The CDR3 is CASSRESTATGELFF. The complete variable domain, with remaining parts taken from reference TRBV7-2 and TRBJ2-2, reads GAGVSQSPSNKVTEKGKDVELRCDPISGHTALYWYRQSLGQGLEFLIYFQGNSAPDKSGLPSDRFSAERTGGSVSTLTIQRTQQEDSAVYLCASSRESTATGELFFGEGSRLTVL.

The rearrangement links TRBV7-2 to TRBJ2-1; TCRdb names TRBD2, which stays unverified in the absence of DNA. The CDR3 sequence is 17 residues long. Germline V gene data show CDR1 as SGHTA and CDR2 as FQGNSA. CDR3 loop: CASSPFLAGARNNEQFF.

The J gene is TRBJ1-1, the V gene TRBV11-2; no DNA is available, so the TRBD1 call from TCRdb remains unchecked. Germline-derived CDR1 and CDR2 are SGHAT and FQNNGV. CDR3 length: 15 residues. CDR3 amino acids: CASSLRGHRGTEAFF.

The chain uses TRBV20-1 and TRBJ2-5; TCRdb's D call of TRBD1 is untestable without DNA. The germline CDR1 and CDR2 sequences are DFQATT and SNEGSKA (reference sequence). The CDR3 consists of 15 residues. The CDR3 loop is CSAPTGGAFLGTQYF.

The chain has TRBV4-3 and TRBJ2-2; with no DNA, the TCRdb D assignment of TRBD2 cannot be verified. The CDR3 has 18 residues. Germline assignment: CDR1 LGHNA and CDR2 YSLEER. Here the CDR3 reads CASSQDVERELLTGELFF.

The CDR3 protein is CASSSGPRGEQYF. The chain combines TRBV23-1 with TRBJ2-7; TCRdb reports TRBD1, a call that lacks DNA to check it against. TRBV23-1 is an ORF; its function is uncertain. This CDR3 has 13 residues.

The chain links TRBV19 to TRBJ2-2; the TRBD2 assignment by TCRdb is unverifiable without DNA. CDR3 size: 14 residues. CDR1 and CDR2 (germline): LNHDA, SQIVND (reference sequence). The CDR3 is CASMGSILPGELFF.

The rearrangement joins TRBV7-2 to TRBJ1-5; the D gene TCRdb calls, TRBD1, cannot be checked with no DNA. The CDR3 length is 14 residues. The germline V gene has CDR1 SGHTA and CDR2 FQGNSA. The CDR3 protein is CASSPGQSQGAQHF.

This rearrangement joins TRBV27 to TRBJ2-6. Germline loops: CDR1 MNHEY, CDR2 SMNVEV (reference sequence). This CDR3 has 16 residues. This CDR3 is CASSLTSYSGANVLTF.

The chain joins TRBV20-1 to TRBJ1-2; TCRdb selects TRBD1, and the lack of DNA leaves this call unchecked. Germline V gene sequence: CDR1 DFQATT, CDR2 SNEGSKA (reference sequence). This CDR3 contains 13 residues. The chain's CDR3 is CSASGDRGYGYTF.

The V gene is TRBV21-1, the J gene TRBJ2-3. TRBV21-1 is assigned pseudogene status. This CDR3 contains 11 residues. CDR3 residues: CASSKPNAQYF.

The V call is TRBV4-1, the J call TRBJ1-1. Looked up from germline, CDR1 is MGHRA and CDR2 is YSYEKL. This CDR3 has 17 amino acids. The CDR3 sequence: CASSHVRVRDLNTEAFF.

The chain has TRBV5-4 and TRBJ2-3. The CDR3 spans 14 residues. CDR1 is SGHNT and CDR2 is YYREEE in the germline V gene (reference sequence). The CDR3 reads CASSLAELADTQYF.

The CDR3 reads CASSLAPGSGNTIYF. The chain employs TRBV12-3 or TRBV12-4 and TRBJ1-3; there is no DNA to check the TCRdb D call of TRBD1. The CDR3 consists of 15 residues.

This rearrangement joins TRBV7-9 to TRBJ1-1; the D gene TCRdb calls, TRBD1, cannot be checked with no DNA. Germline values: CDR1 SEHNR, CDR2 FQNEAQ (reference sequence). This CDR3 contains 14 residues. The CDR3 sequence: CASSFPPRGTEAFF.